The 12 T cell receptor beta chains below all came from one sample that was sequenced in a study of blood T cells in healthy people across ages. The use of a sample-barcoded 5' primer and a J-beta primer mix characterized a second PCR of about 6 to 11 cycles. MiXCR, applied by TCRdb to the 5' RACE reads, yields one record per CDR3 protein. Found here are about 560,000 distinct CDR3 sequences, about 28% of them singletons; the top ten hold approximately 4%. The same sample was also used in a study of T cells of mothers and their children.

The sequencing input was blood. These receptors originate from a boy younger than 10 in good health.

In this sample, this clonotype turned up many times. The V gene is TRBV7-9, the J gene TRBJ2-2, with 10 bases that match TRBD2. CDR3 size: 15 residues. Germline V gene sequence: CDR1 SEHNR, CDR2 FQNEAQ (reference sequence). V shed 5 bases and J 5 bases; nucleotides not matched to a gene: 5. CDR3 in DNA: TGTGCCAGCAGCGGTAGCGGGGGGACGACCGGGGAGCTGTTTTTT. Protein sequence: CASSGSGGTTGELFF.

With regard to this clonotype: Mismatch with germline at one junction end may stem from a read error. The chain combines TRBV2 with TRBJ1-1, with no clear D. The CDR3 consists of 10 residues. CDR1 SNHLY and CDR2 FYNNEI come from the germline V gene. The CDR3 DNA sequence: TGTGCCAGCAGTGTAACTGAAGCTTCCTTT. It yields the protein CASSVTEASF.

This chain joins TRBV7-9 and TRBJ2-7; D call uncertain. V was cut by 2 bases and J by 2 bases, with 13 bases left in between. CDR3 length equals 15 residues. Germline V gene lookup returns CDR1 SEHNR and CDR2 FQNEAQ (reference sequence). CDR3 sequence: CASSLSLDGPYEQYF. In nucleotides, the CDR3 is TGTGCCAGCAGCTTAAGCTTGGACGGGCCCTACGAGCAGTACTTC. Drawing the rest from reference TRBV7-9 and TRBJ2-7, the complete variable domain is DTGVSQNPRHKITKRGQNVTFRCDPISEHNRLYWYRQTLGQGPEFLTYFQNEAQLEKSRLLSDRFSAERPKGSFSTLEIQRTEQGDSAMYLCASSLSLDGPYEQYFGPGTRLTVT.

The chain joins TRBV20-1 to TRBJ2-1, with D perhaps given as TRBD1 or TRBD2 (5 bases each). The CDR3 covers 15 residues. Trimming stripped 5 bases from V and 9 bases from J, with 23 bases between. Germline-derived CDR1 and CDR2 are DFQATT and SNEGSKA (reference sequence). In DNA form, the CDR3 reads TGCAGTGCTCGAGTGACGGGGCACGACTATGGTGAGCAGTTCTTC. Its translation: CSARVTGHDYGEQFF.

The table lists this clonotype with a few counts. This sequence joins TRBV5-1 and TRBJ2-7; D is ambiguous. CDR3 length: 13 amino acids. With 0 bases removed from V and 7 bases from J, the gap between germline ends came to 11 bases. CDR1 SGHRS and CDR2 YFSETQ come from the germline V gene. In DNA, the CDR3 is TGCGCCAGCAGCTTGGTCCCCCCCAAGGAGCAGTACTTC. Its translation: CASSLVPPKEQYF.

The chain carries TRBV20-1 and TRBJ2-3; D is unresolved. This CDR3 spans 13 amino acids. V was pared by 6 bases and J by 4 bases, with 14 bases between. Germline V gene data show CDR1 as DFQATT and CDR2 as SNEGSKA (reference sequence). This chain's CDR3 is CSARGGMADTQYF. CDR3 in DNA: TGCAGTGCCCGTGGTGGGATGGCAGATACGCAGTATTTT.

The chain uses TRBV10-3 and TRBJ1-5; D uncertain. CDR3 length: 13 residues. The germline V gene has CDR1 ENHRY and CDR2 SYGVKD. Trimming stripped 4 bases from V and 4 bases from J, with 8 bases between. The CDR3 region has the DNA TGTGCCATCAGTGGCAGCAATAATCAGCCCCAGCATTTT. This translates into CAISGSNNQPQHF.

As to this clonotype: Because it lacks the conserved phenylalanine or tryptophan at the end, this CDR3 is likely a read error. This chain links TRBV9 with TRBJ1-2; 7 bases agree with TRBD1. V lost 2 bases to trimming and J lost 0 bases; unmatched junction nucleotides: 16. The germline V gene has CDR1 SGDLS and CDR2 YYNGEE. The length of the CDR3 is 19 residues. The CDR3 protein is CASSVMQDRPSYSNYGYTL. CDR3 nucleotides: TGTGCCAGCAGCGTTATGCAGGACAGGCCCAGTTATTCTAACTATGGCTACACCCTC.

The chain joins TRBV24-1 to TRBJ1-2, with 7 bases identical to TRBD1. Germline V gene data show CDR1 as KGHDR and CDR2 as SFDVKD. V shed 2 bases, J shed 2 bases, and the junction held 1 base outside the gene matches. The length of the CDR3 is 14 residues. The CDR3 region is CATSDSGQNYGYTF. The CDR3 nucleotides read TGTGCCACCAGTGATTCGGGACAGAACTATGGCTACACCTTC.

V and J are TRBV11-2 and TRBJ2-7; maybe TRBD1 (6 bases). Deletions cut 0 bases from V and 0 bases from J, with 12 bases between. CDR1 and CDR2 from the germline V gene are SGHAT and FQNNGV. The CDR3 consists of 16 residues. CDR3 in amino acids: CASSLEGLGASYEQYF. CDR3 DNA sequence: TGTGCCAGCAGCTTAGAGGGTTTGGGGGCCTCCTACGAGCAGTACTTC.

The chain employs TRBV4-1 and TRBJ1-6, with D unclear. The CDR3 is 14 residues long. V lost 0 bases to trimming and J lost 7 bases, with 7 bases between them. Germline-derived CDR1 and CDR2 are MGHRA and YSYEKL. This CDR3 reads CASSQDRRNSPLHF. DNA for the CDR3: TGCGCCAGCAGCCAAGATCGCAGAAATTCACCCCTCCACTTT.

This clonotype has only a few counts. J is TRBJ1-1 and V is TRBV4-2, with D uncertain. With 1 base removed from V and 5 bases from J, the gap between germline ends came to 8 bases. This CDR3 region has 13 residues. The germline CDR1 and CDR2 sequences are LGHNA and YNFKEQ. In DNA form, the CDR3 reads TGTGCCAGCAGCCAAGTAGACGGAACTGAAGCTTTCTTT. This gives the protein CASSQVDGTEAFF.